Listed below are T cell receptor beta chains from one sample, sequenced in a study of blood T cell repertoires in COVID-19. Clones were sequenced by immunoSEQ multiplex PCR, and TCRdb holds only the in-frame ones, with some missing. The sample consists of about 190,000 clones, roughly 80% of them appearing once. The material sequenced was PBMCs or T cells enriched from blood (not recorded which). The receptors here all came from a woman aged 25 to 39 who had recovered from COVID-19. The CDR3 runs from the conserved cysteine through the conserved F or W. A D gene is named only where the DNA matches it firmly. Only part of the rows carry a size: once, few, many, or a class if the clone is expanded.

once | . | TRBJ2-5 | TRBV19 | TGTGCCAGCCCACCATCCGGGACACCGGTAGAGACCCAGTACTTC | CASPPSGTPVETQYF
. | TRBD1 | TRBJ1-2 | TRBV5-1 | TGCGCCAGCAGCTTTGGACAGGGGTATGGCTACACCTTC | CASSFGQGYGYTF
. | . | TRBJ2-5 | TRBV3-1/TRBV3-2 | TGTGCCAGCAGCCAATATATCACCCGGGGGGAGACCCAGTACTTC | CASSQYITRGETQYF
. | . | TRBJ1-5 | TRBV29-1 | TGCAGCGTGAGGGAAGGCAATCAGCCCCAGCATTTT | CSVREGNQPQHF
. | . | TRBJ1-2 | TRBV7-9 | TGTGCCAGCTCCCGGCTAGGAGGAGATGGCTACACCTTC | CASSRLGGDGYTF
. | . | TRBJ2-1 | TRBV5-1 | TGCGCCAGCAGCTTGGGGCCCAGGGGCCGCTACAATGAGCAGTTCTTC | CASSLGPRGRYNEQFF
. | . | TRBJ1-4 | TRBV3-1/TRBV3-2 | TGTGCCAGCAGCCAAGATCCTCAGGGAGGTAATGAAAAACTGTTTTTT | CASSQDPQGGNEKLFF
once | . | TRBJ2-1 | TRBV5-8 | TGTGCCAGCAGCTTGGTGTCGCGGGAGCAGTTCTTC | CASSLVSREQFF
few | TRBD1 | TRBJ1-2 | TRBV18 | TGTGCCAGCTCACCAGGGGCAGGGGGCCAGGATGGCTACACCTTC | CASSPGAGGQDGYTF
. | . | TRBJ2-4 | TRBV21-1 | TGTGCCAGCAGCAAAGGTCCAGGGGGCATGGACGCCAAAAACATTCAGTACTTC | CASSKGPGGMDAKNIQYF
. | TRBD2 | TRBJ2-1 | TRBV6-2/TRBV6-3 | TGTGCCAGCAGTTACTCGAAAACTAGCGGGGGGGAGAATGAGCAGTTCTTC | CASSYSKTSGGENEQFF